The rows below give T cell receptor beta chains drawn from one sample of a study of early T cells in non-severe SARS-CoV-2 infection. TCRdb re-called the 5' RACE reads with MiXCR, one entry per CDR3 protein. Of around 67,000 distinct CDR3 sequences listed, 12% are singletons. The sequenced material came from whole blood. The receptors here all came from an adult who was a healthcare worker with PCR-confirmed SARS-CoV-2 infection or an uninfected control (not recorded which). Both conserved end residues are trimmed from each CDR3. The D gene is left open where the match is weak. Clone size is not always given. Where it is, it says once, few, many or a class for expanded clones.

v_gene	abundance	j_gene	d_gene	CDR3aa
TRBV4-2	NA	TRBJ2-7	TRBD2	ASSQDWGLASAEQY
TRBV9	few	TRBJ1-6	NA	ASSAPRTNSPLH
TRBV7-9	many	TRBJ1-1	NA	ASSVYRVAEAF
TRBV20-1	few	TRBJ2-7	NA	SATGGLTYEQY
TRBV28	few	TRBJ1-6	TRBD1	ASSSTLTGGTLH
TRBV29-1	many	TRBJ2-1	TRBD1	SVSAADRGAYNEQF
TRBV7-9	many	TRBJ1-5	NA	ASSLDSTNQPQH
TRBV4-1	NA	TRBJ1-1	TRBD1	ASSQDQRDRATEAF
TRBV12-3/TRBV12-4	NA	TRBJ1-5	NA	ASSLRALGQPQH
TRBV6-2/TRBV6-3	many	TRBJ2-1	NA	ASSYLSTPVGEQF
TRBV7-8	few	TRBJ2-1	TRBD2	ASSLWSGRTVDEQF
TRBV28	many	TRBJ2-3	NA	ASSLHYTDTQY
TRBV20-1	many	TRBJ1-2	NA	SGSGHYGYT
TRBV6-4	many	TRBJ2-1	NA	ASSVVGSSYNEQF